The 25 T cell receptor beta chains listed next were all sequenced from one sample in a study of response to subunit inactivated influenza vaccine. Via MiXCR, TCRdb re-called the RT-PCR reads, giving one row per CDR3 protein. The repertoire holds 500,000 to 700,000 distinct CDR3 sequences, with approximately 20% as singletons. This sample was shared with a second study, whose subject was T cells expressing NK-cell markers. Turning to that study: TCR beta cDNA was generated via 5'RACE template switching incorporating UMIs.

The sequenced sample was CD4+ T cells sorted from PBMCs, obtained roughly 13 days after vaccination. These receptors were obtained from a man between 45 and 60 years old who received an inactivated influenza vaccine.

CDR3 sequence: CASSQGGDNTGELFF. Here the CDR3 DNA reads TGTGCCAGCAGCCAGGGAGGGGATAACACCGGGGAGCTGTTTTTT. The rearrangement joins TRBV3-1 to TRBJ2-2, with TRBD2 matching over 7 bases. The CDR3 loop spans 15 amino acids. V was pared by 3 bases and J by 2 bases, with 3 bases of the junction left unmatched. Germline V gene sequence: CDR1 LGHDT, CDR2 YNNKEL (reference sequence).

This clonotype occurred a few times. V usage is TRBV7-8 and J usage is TRBJ2-1; 10 bases are a match to TRBD2. With 2 bases clipped from V and 9 bases from J, the junction kept 7 bases outside the gene matches. There are 15 residues in the CDR3. Germline V gene sequence: CDR1 SGHVS, CDR2 FQNEAQ. The CDR3 sequence is CASSLLAGDSGEQFF. In DNA, the CDR3 is TGTGCCAGCAGCTTACTAGCGGGAGATTCGGGTGAGCAGTTCTTC.

This clonotype came up a few times. This chain connects TRBV5-1 to TRBJ1-1; a weak D match, TRBD1 (5 bases). V lost 5 bases, J lost 0 bases, and 11 bases lay in between. Germline CDR1 and CDR2: SGHRS and YFSETQ. The CDR3 spans 14 residues. The CDR3 coding sequence is TGCGCCAGCAGGTGGGGGGAGATGAACACTGAAGCTTTCTTT. Translation gives CASRWGEMNTEAFF. Filled out from reference TRBV5-1 and TRBJ1-1, the complete variable domain reads KAGVTQTPRYLIKTRGQQVTLSCSPISGHRSVSWYQQTPGQGLQFLFEYFSETQRNKGNFPGRFSGRQFSNSRSEMNVSTLELGDSALYLCASRWGEMNTEAFFGQGTRLTVV.

This clonotype has a handful of counts. The genes are TRBV5-1 and TRBJ2-5, with TRBD1 identical over 7 bases. From germline, CDR1 is SGHRS and CDR2 YFSETQ. The length of the CDR3 is 16 residues. V shed 3 bases, J shed 4 bases, and the junction held 12 bases outside the gene matches. Here the CDR3 DNA reads TGCGCCAGCAGCTCGGGGCCGAGACAGGGAGCAGAGACCCAGTACTTC. Amino acid sequence: CASSSGPRQGAETQYF.

The V and J genes are TRBV6-4 and TRBJ2-4, with TRBD1 matching over 8 bases. This CDR3 contains 19 residues. V lost 2 bases and J lost 5; bases outside the gene matches: 17. Germline-derived CDR1 and CDR2 are MRHNA and SNTAGT. Here the CDR3 reads CASSDAGSGGLRVENIQYF. The CDR3 DNA reads TGTGCCAGCAGTGACGCAGGGTCAGGGGGCTTGCGGGTCGAAAACATTCAGTACTTC.

The chain couples TRBV7-8 to TRBJ1-6; TRBD1 might be the D (6 bases). There are 17 residues in the CDR3. Germline-derived CDR1 and CDR2 are SGHVS and FQNEAQ. The V end was cut by 2 bases, the J end by 7 bases, with 18 bases between. CDR3 loop: CASSLLISDRKNSPLHF. CDR3 DNA: TGTGCCAGCAGCTTATTGATATCAGACAGGAAGAATTCACCCCTCCACTTT.

The chain combines TRBV28 with TRBJ2-3; D ambiguous. The CDR3 consists of 13 residues. The germline V and J ends were trimmed by 1 base and 5 bases, with 7 bases remaining between them. Germline-derived CDR1 and CDR2 are MDHEN and SYDVKM. The CDR3 protein is CASSLFPGDTQYF. The CDR3 nucleotides are TGTGCCAGCAGTTTATTCCCAGGAGATACGCAGTATTTT.

This chain connects TRBV10-3 to TRBJ2-6; no clear D gene. The CDR3 has 16 amino acids. The V end lost 2 bases, the J end lost 2 bases, and 10 bases lay between the germline ends. The V gene's germline CDR1 is ENHRY and CDR2 SYGVKD. The CDR3 nucleotides are TGTGCCATCAGTGAGCACCTCGATACTGGGGCCAACGTCCTGACTTTC. Translating it yields CAISEHLDTGANVLTF.

The chain joins TRBV6-1 to TRBJ1-3, with no clear D. This CDR3 spans 14 amino acids. Germline CDR1 reads MNHNS; CDR2 reads SASEGT. The V gene lost 7 bases and the J gene lost 0 bases, with 10 bases spanning the gap. CDR3 in amino acids: CASTKESSGNTIYF. For the CDR3, the DNA is TGTGCCAGCACCAAGGAGAGCTCTGGAAACACCATATATTTT.

This clonotype was detected only a few times. This chain connects TRBV7-2 to TRBJ2-3, with D perhaps matching TRBD1 (6 bases). This CDR3 is built from 12 residues. Germline V gene data show CDR1 as SGHTA and CDR2 as FQGNSA. With 8 bases removed from V and 5 bases from J, the gap between germline ends came to 11 bases. As DNA, the CDR3 is TGTGCCAGCTGGGGGCTGGGAGATACGCAGTATTTT. Encoded protein: CASWGLGDTQYF.

The chain uses TRBV18 and TRBJ2-7; D is possibly TRBD2 (5 bases). This CDR3 is 14 amino acids long. The germline V and J ends were trimmed by 4 bases and 6 bases, with 16 bases remaining between them. The germline CDR1 and CDR2 sequences are KGHSH and LQKENI. The CDR3 nucleotides read TGTGCCAGCTCACTCGAGGGCCGACGGGCCGAGCAGTACTTC. This encodes CASSLEGRRAEQYF.

The rearrangement joins TRBV28 to TRBJ2-3, with D possibly matching TRBD2 (6 bases). The CDR3 totals 16 residues. CDR1 MDHEN and CDR2 SYDVKM come from the germline V gene. V lost 2 bases, J lost 0 bases, and 12 bases lay in between. The CDR3: CASSLPGLASTDTQYF. The CDR3 nucleotides read TGTGCCAGCAGTTTACCTGGCCTAGCGAGCACAGATACGCAGTATTTT.

This clonotype was counted at least ten times. This chain uses TRBV6-1 with TRBJ2-3; D not resolved. Trimming took off 6 bases at V and 4 bases at J, with 11 bases between the two ends. This CDR3 spans 13 amino acids. The germline V gene encodes CDR1 MNHNS and CDR2 SASEGT. CDR3: CASRVRYPDTQYF. The CDR3 coding sequence is TGTGCCAGCAGGGTCCGTTACCCAGATACGCAGTATTTT.

The chain carries TRBV2 and TRBJ2-2; 13 bases map to TRBD2. The CDR3 extends over 15 amino acids. With 6 bases clipped from V and 5 bases from J, the junction kept 3 bases outside the gene matches. CDR1 and CDR2 (germline): SNHLY, FYNNEI. The CDR3 spells CASRGLAGRTGELFF. The DNA for the CDR3 is TGTGCCAGCAGGGGACTAGCGGGAAGGACCGGGGAGCTGTTTTTT.

This clonotype was seen repeatedly, ten times or more. This chain connects TRBV5-1 to TRBJ1-3; no clear D gene. V shed 0 bases and J shed 0 bases, with 7 bases lying between them. Per the germline V gene, CDR1 is SGHRS and CDR2 is YFSETQ. CDR3 size: 15 residues. CDR3 amino acids: CASSLEGGSGNTIYF. DNA of the CDR3: TGCGCCAGCAGCTTGGAGGGCGGCTCTGGAAACACCATATATTTT.

This clonotype was observed a few times. This chain connects TRBV9 to TRBJ2-5, with 7 bases that match TRBD2. The CDR3 is 14 residues long. V was clipped by 1 base and J by 3 bases; unmatched bases: 3. Germline V gene lookup returns CDR1 SGDLS and CDR2 YYNGEE. The CDR3 DNA reads as TGTGCCAGCAGCGTATCGCTAGCGGAAGAGACCCAGTACTTC. Its translation is CASSVSLAEETQYF.

This chain connects TRBV3-1 to TRBJ2-5; D tentatively fits TRBD1 or TRBD2 (6 bases each). The V gene's germline CDR1 is LGHDT and CDR2 YNNKEL (reference sequence). The CDR3 consists of 14 residues. Trimming shortened V by 8 bases and J by 5 bases, and 18 bases separated the two germline ends. For the CDR3, the DNA is TGTGCCAGCCGCTCCGGGGGCGGGTCGGAGACCCAGTACTTC. Translated, it gives CASRSGGGSETQYF.

This clonotype showed up just a few times. V is TRBV12-3 or TRBV12-4 and J is TRBJ1-2; TRBD1 agrees at 9 bases. The CDR3 is made up of 15 amino acids. The junction had 9 bases not matched to a gene; V was cut back by 4 bases and J by 6 bases. CDR3 loop: CASSSVTGGADGYTF. The CDR3 DNA sequence: TGTGCCAGCAGTTCCGTCACAGGGGGCGCGGATGGCTACACCTTC.

There are a few counts of this clonotype. The genes are TRBV5-6 and TRBJ2-2; 8 positions match TRBD1. This CDR3 is 15 amino acids long. V shed 4 bases and J 6 bases; nucleotides not matched to a gene: 8. The germline gives CDR1 SGHDT, CDR2 YYEEEE. CDR3 protein: CASSNEDRVAGELFF. DNA for the CDR3: TGTGCCAGCAGCAACGAGGACAGGGTTGCCGGGGAGCTGTTTTTT.

The V call is TRBV19, the J call TRBJ2-5, with D possibly matching TRBD1 (6 bases). This CDR3 has 13 amino acids. The germline V gene has CDR1 LNHDA and CDR2 SQIVND (reference sequence). The germline V and J ends were trimmed by 10 bases and 1 base, with 13 bases remaining between them. The CDR3 sequence: CATARDTQETQYF. In DNA, the CDR3 is TGTGCCACCGCCCGGGACACCCAAGAGACCCAGTACTTC.

J is TRBJ1-2 and V is TRBV12-3 or TRBV12-4; no clear D. Trimming left V 4 bases short and J 6 bases short, with 15 bases between. The CDR3 contains 14 residues. The CDR3: CASSSSGRLDGYTF. CDR3 bases: TGTGCCAGCAGTTCTAGCGGGCGACTGGATGGCTACACCTTC.

The sample holds a few counts of this clonotype. This chain uses TRBV7-3 with TRBJ2-6; D may be TRBD1 (5 bases). The V gene lost 1 base and the J gene lost 0 bases, with 10 bases spanning the gap. Germline loops: CDR1 SGHTA, CDR2 FQGTGA. The CDR3 length is 17 residues. The CDR3 sequence is CASSLIDSPSGANVLTF. The CDR3 DNA reads as TGTGCCAGCAGCTTAATAGACAGTCCCTCTGGGGCCAACGTCCTGACTTTC. Variable domain in full (rest from reference TRBV7-3 and TRBJ2-6): GAGVSQTPSNKVTEKGKYVELRCDPISGHTALYWYRQSLGQGPEFLIYFQGTGAADDSGLPNDRFFAVRPEGSVSTLKIQRTERGDSAVYLCASSLIDSPSGANVLTFGAGSRLTVL.

The rearrangement joins TRBV11-2 to TRBJ2-3, with 7 nucleotides matching TRBD2. Germline V gives CDR1 SGHAT, CDR2 FQNNGV. V lost 1 base, J lost 1 base, and 11 bases stayed unmatched. This CDR3 comprises 18 residues. DNA of the CDR3: TGTGCCAGCAGCTTAGGTACCGGGCCGGGAGGAGGCACAGATACGCAGTATTTT. Protein: CASSLGTGPGGGTDTQYF.

CDR3 nucleotide sequence: TGTGCCAGCAGTATTAGCGGGAGGGCCGGCGATGAGCAGTTCTTC. Its protein product is CASSISGRAGDEQFF. V and J are TRBV2 and TRBJ2-1; 11 nucleotides agree with TRBD2. The germline V gene has CDR1 SNHLY and CDR2 FYNNEI. This CDR3 comprises 15 residues. J lost 8 bases, V lost 5 bases, and 8 bases had no gene match.

V and J are TRBV6-2 or TRBV6-3 and TRBJ2-3, with 9 bases aligning to TRBD2. The germline V gene has CDR1 MNHEY and CDR2 SVGEGT. V lost 5 bases, J lost 3 bases, and 24 bases stayed unmatched. The CDR3 loop spans 21 amino acids. The CDR3 DNA is TGTGCCAGCAGTATTGGTATGATACGACTAGCGGTAGAAACTGGGACAGATACGCAGTATTTT. This translates into CASSIGMIRLAVETGTDTQYF.